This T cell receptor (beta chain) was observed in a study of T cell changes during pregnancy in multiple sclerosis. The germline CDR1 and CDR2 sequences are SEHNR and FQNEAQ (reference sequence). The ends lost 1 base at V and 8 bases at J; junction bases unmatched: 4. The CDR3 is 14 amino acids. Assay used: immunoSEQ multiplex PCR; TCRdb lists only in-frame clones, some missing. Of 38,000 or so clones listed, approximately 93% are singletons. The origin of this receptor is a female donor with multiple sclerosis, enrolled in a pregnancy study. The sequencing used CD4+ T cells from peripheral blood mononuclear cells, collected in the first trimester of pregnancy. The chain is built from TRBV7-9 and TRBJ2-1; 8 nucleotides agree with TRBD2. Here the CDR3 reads CASSLGAGVDEQFF. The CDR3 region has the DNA TGTGCCAGCAGCTTAGGAGCGGGAGTCGATGAGCAGTTCTTC.